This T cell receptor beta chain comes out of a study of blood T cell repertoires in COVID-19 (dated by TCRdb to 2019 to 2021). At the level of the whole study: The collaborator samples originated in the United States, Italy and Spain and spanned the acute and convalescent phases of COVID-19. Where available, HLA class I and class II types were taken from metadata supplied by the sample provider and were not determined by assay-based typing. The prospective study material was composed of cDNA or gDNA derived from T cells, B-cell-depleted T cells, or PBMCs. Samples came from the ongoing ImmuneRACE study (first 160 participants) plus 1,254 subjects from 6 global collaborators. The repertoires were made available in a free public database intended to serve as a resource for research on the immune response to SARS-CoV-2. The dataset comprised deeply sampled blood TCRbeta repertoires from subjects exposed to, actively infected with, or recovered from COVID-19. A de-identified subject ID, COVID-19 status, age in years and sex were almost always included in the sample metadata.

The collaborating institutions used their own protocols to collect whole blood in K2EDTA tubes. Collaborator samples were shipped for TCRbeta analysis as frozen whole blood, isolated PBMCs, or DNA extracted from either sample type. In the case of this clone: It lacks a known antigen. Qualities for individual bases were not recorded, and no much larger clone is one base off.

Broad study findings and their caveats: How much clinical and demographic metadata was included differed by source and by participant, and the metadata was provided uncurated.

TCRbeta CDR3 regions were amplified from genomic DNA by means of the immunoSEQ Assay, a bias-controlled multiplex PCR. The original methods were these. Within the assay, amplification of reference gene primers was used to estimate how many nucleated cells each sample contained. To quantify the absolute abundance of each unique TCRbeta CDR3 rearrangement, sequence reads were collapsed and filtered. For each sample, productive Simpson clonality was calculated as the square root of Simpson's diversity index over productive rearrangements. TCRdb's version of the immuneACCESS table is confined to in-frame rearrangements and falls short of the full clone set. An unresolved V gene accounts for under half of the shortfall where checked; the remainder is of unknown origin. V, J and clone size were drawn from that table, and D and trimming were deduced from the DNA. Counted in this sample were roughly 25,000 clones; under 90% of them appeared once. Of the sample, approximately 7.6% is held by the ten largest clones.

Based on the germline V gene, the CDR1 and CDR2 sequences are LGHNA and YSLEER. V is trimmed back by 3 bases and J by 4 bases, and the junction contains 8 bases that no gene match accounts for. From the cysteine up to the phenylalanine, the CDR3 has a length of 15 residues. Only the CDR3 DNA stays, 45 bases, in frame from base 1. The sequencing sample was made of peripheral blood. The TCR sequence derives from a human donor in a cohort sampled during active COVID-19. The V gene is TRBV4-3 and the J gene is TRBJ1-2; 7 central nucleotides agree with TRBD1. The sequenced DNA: TGCGCCAGCAGCCACTCCACAGGGGAGAGCTATGGCTACACCTTC. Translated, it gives CASSHSTGESYGYTF.